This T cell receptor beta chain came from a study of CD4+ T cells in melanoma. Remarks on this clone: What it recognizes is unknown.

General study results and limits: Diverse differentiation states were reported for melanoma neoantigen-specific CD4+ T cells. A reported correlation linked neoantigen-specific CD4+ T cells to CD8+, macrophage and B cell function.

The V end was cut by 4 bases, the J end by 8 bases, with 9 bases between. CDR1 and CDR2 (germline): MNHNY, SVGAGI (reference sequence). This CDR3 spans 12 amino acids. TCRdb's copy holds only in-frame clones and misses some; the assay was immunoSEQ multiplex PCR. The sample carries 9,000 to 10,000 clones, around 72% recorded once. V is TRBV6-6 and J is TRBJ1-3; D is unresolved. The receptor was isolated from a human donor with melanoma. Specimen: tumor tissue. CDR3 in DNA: TGTGCCAGCAGTTGGGTCGGGGACACCATATATTTT. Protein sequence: CASSWVGDTIYF.